There are a few counts of the clone carrying this TCR beta chain. Because the CDR3 is missing its conserved closing phenylalanine or tryptophan, this is likely a read error. It is unclear where the CDR3 begins or ends on the DNA, so no DNA is shown, and the CDR3 is as TCRdb lists it. This entry is derived from a study of tumor-infiltrating lymphocytes in oesophageal squamous cell carcinoma. Germline CDR1 MNHNS, CDR2 SASEGT. The CDR3 is 18 residues long, ends included. Each CDR3 protein gets one entry after TCRdb re-called the PCR reads with MiXCR. The data contain 15,000 to 20,000 distinct CDR3 sequences, about 51% of them singletons.

The TCR originated in a female donor with esophageal squamous cell carcinoma. This chain joins TRBV6-1 and TRBJ2-5. The specimen was normal esophageal tissue next to the tumor. The CDR3 spells CASSEFSLGANYGYTFGS.